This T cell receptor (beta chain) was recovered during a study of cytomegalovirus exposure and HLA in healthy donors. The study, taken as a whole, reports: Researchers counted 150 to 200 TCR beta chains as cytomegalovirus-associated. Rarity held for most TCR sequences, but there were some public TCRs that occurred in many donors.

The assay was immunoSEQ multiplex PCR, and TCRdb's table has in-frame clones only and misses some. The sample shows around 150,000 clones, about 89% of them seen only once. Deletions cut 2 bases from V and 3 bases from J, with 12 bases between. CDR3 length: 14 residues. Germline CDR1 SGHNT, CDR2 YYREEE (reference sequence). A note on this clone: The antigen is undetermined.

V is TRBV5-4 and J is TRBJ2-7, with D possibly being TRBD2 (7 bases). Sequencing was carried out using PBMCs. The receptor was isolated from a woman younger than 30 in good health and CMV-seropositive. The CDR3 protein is CASSFRGGRYEQYF. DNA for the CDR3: TGTGCCAGCAGCTTTAGGGGGGGCCGCTACGAGCAGTACTTC.